A single sample is the source of the 16 T cell receptor beta chains below, sequenced in a study of T cells in Graves' hyperthyroidism and ophthalmopathy. There were TCR beta CDR3 regions amplified from RNA transcripts. Primed by the HTBI set, a first-round RT-PCR was run on the TCR CDR3. Via MiXCR, TCRdb re-called the multiplex PCR reads, giving one row per CDR3 protein. Of a few hundred thousand distinct CDR3 sequences listed, 15% to 19% were seen once; the top ten hold approximately 7%. Material: blood. Receptors were obtained from a young woman with Graves' hyperthyroidism.

V gene TRBV15 combines with J gene TRBJ2-1; 7 bases fit TRBD2. CDR1 is LNHNV, CDR2 YYDKDF, per germline (reference sequence). V shed 3 bases, J shed 2 bases, and the junction held 7 bases outside the gene matches. The CDR3 is made up of 16 amino acids. CDR3 bases: TGTGCCACCAGCAGTGAGACTAGCAGAGCCTACAATGAGCAGTTCTTC. Translating it yields CATSSETSRAYNEQFF.

This clonotype was seen many times. The chain has TRBV12-3 or TRBV12-4 and TRBJ2-5; 7 nucleotides align to TRBD2. CDR3 length equals 13 residues. Unmatched junction bases numbered 7, after V lost 7 bases and J lost 5 bases. DNA of the CDR3: TGTGCCAGCACCCGGGACTACGGGGAGACCCAGTACTTC. This codes for CASTRDYGETQYF.

This clonotype was seen repeatedly, ten times or more. The chain uses TRBV29-1 and TRBJ2-1, with 14 bases that match TRBD2. V gave up 6 bases and J gave up 6 bases; unmatched junction bases: 4. Germline assignment: CDR1 SQVTM and CDR2 ANQGSEA. The CDR3 runs 14 residues. CDR3 DNA sequence: TGCAGCGTCCGAGGGACTAGCGGGAGCAATGAGCAGTTCTTC. This codes for CSVRGTSGSNEQFF.

A note on this clonotype: A much larger clone differs from this one at a single base, so this may be a read error. The chain links TRBV11-2 to TRBJ2-1; D gene unclear. The length of the CDR3 is 14 residues. Germline V gene data show CDR1 as SGHAT and CDR2 as FQNNGV. CDR3 region: CASSLVGTYNEQLF. CDR3 DNA: TGTGCCAGCAGCTTAGTGGGAACCTACAATGAGCAGCTCTTC.

This clonotype appeared many times. The genes are TRBV20-1 and TRBJ1-5; D gene uncertain. The CDR3 covers 14 residues. The germline V and J ends were trimmed by 3 bases and 4 bases, with 13 bases remaining between them. Germline V lookup: CDR1 DFQATT, CDR2 SNEGSKA (reference sequence). CDR3 sequence reads: CSASPGLGNQPQHF. The CDR3, as DNA: TGCAGTGCTAGCCCCGGACTGGGGAATCAGCCCCAGCATTTT.

This clonotype was seen repeatedly, ten times or more. The chain links TRBV27 to TRBJ2-1; 7 bases agree with TRBD2. V shed 1 base and J 5 bases; nucleotides not matched to a gene: 2. The CDR3 has 14 residues. CDR1 is MNHEY and CDR2 is SMNVEV in the germline V gene (reference sequence). The CDR3: CASSLWGRDNEQFF. The DNA of the CDR3 is TGTGCCAGCAGTTTATGGGGGAGGGACAATGAGCAGTTCTTC.

This clonotype came up many times. One junction end disagrees with the germline gene, perhaps due to a read error. The rearrangement links TRBV15 to TRBJ1-1; a weak D match, TRBD1 (5 bases). The CDR3 sequence is 16 residues long. Germline CDR1 and CDR2: LNHNV and YYDKDF (reference sequence). For the CDR3, the DNA is TGTGCCACCAGCAGAGATAGTAGGGGTGGGAACAGTGAAGCTTTCTTT. This translates into CATSRDSRGGNSEAFF.

In this sample, this clonotype turned up many times. The chain uses TRBV6-1 and TRBJ2-3; the D gene is possibly TRBD2 (5 bases). There are 14 residues in the CDR3. Germline assignment: CDR1 MNHNS and CDR2 SASEGT. V was trimmed by 6 bases and J by 5 bases, leaving 15 bases between them. The CDR3 is CASSSGEIGDTQYF. The CDR3, as DNA: TGTGCCAGCAGCTCCGGGGAGATCGGAGATACGCAGTATTTT.

The chain joins TRBV10-1 to TRBJ1-4; 8 bases are shared with TRBD1. The CDR3 is made up of 15 amino acids. V was clipped by 5 bases and J by 7 bases; unmatched bases: 9. Germline CDR1 reads WNHNN; CDR2 reads SYGVQD (reference sequence). The CDR3 is CASSPGQGTGEKLFF. The CDR3 region has the DNA TGCGCCAGCAGTCCTGGACAGGGAACGGGTGAAAAACTGTTTTTT.

This chain links TRBV6-1 with TRBJ2-3, with 8 nucleotides matching TRBD1. Trimming at V came to 5 bases and at J to 2 bases, leaving 3 bases not matched to a gene. CDR3 length: 14 residues. The germline V gene encodes CDR1 MNHNS and CDR2 SASEGT. CDR3 sequence (DNA): TGTGCCAGCAGTTGGACAGGGCCCACAGATACGCAGTATTTT. It specifies CASSWTGPTDTQYF.

This clonotype appeared many times. This chain uses TRBV9 with TRBJ1-1; maybe TRBD1 (6 bases). The CDR3 sequence is 15 residues long. The V end was cut by 0 bases, the J end by 4 bases, with 13 bases between. CDR1 is SGDLS, CDR2 YYNGEE, per germline. The CDR3 region has the DNA TGTGCCAGCAGCGTAGCCCTGGAAGGGGGCACTGAAGCTTTCTTT. Amino acids: CASSVALEGGTEAFF.

Concerning this clonotype: With a much larger clone just one base away, this may be a read error. The chain employs TRBV5-4 and TRBJ2-1; 11 bases line up with TRBD1. The CDR3 totals 14 residues. With V trimmed by 2 bases and J by 10 bases, 5 bases remained unmatched. Germline V lookup: CDR1 SGHNT, CDR2 YYREEE (reference sequence). The CDR3 here is CASSFGTGGSEQFF. The CDR3 DNA is TGTGCCAGCAGCTTTGGGACAGGGGGTTCCGAGCAGTTCTTC.

Many counts were recorded for this clonotype. The chain has TRBV11-2 and TRBJ1-3; D unclear. The V gene lost 4 bases and the J gene lost 0 bases, with 16 bases spanning the gap. Germline CDR1 reads SGHAT; CDR2 reads FQNNGV. The length of the CDR3 is 17 residues. The CDR3 region has the DNA TGTGCCAGCAGCTCAGCAGGTGGCAGGAGCTCTGGAAACACCATATATTTT. Translation gives CASSSAGGRSSGNTIYF.

This clonotype has ten or more counts. V and J are TRBV10-3 and TRBJ2-1; 10 bases line up with TRBD2. The junction had 12 bases not matched to a gene; V was cut back by 5 bases and J by 5 bases. Germline assignment: CDR1 ENHRY and CDR2 SYGVKD. The CDR3 runs to 17 residues. The DNA for the CDR3 is TGTGCCATCAGTCCCAGAGGTGGGACTAGCGAAAACAATGAGCAGTTCTTC. Translation: CAISPRGGTSENNEQFF.

The chain employs TRBV4-1 and TRBJ2-7, with a weak D call TRBD2 (6 bases). This CDR3 is 15 amino acids long. The V gene's germline CDR1 is MGHRA and CDR2 YSYEKL. Deletions cut 6 bases from V and 3 bases from J, with 18 bases between. CDR3 sequence reads: CASRSSMRDHYEQYF. The DNA for the CDR3 is TGCGCCAGCAGGTCATCTATGCGGGACCACTACGAGCAGTACTTC.

V gene TRBV30 combines with J gene TRBJ2-7; 9 bases map to TRBD2. Germline CDR1 GTSNPN, CDR2 SVGIG (reference sequence). V lost 4 bases, J lost 6 bases, and 10 bases stayed unmatched. This CDR3 is built from 14 residues. CDR3 amino acids: CAWNRPREGREQYF. In nucleotides, the CDR3 is TGTGCCTGGAACCGACCGCGGGAGGGTCGCGAGCAGTACTTC. Based on the CDR3 plus reference TRBV30 and TRBJ2-7, the full variable domain is SQTIHQWPATLVQPVGSPLSLECTVEGTSNPNLYWYRQAAGRGLQLLFYSVGIGQISSEVPQNLSASRPQDRQFILSSKKLLLSDSGFYLCAWNRPREGREQYFGPGTRLTVT.